This T cell receptor (beta chain) was retrieved from a study of blood T cell repertoires in COVID-19. CDR3 length: 15 residues. Germline CDR1 SGHNT, CDR2 YYREEE (reference sequence). V was pared by 1 base and J by 2 bases, with 4 bases of the junction left unmatched. Sequencing used immunoSEQ multiplex PCR; TCRdb keeps in-frame clones, though not all of them. The table lists roughly 160,000 clones, around 89% of them singletons. The sequenced material came from peripheral blood. The clonotype was recovered from a man aged 45-65 years who had recovered from COVID-19. The chain is built from TRBV5-4 and TRBJ1-2, with 8 bases that match TRBD1. The CDR3 here is CASSLSGTGNYGYTF. CDR3 in DNA: TGTGCCAGCAGCTTGTCCGGGACAGGAAACTATGGCTACACCTTC.